This TCR beta chain comes out of a study of blood T cell repertoires in COVID-19. On the study more broadly: Researchers got acute and convalescent COVID-19 samples from the United States, Italy and Spain. PBMCs, B-cell-depleted T cells, or T cells were the source of the cDNA or gDNA that made up the material.

The J segment lost 2 bases and the V segment lost 1 base, leaving 5 bases of the junction unmatched. Per the germline V gene, CDR1 is MGHRA and CDR2 is YSYEKL. The CDR3 length is 15 residues. Original processing notes: Researchers report that nucleated cell counts were estimated from reference gene primer amplification. Libraries were prepared by immunoSEQ multiplex PCR; TCRdb keeps only in-frame clonotypes and omits some of them. That table supplies the V and J calls and clone size; D and trimming were determined from the DNA. The data show around 67,000 clones, roughly 80% seen once. The genes are TRBV4-1 and TRBJ2-7, with TRBD1 matching 7 bases. Sample: peripheral blood. The clonotype was recovered from a man older than 75 with active COVID-19. The CDR3 region is CASSQVGTAAYEQYF. The CDR3 nucleotides are TGCGCCAGCAGCCAAGTTGGGACAGCCGCCTACGAGCAGTACTTC.